One sample yielded the 15 T cell receptor beta chains listed below, sequenced in a study of blood T cell repertoires in COVID-19. TCRdb keeps only in-frame clones here, not all; method: immunoSEQ multiplex PCR. The data contain around 230,000 clones, approximately 78% of them singletons. Sequences were obtained from peripheral blood. The receptors were sampled from an older woman with active or convalescent COVID-19.

V gene TRBV4-1 combines with J gene TRBJ2-1, with 7 bases fitting TRBD2. The CDR3 length is 16 residues. Germline V CDR1 and CDR2: MGHRA, YSYEKL. The trim removed 0 bases at V and 4 bases at J, leaving 6 bases unmatched. The CDR3 DNA is TGCGCCAGCAGCCAAGATGTGGCTAGCGGATACAATGAGCAGTTCTTC. Protein product: CASSQDVASGYNEQFF.

J is TRBJ2-5 and V is TRBV5-1; D ambiguous. Germline values: CDR1 SGHRS, CDR2 YFSETQ. Trimming removed 3 bases from V and 5 bases from J, with 17 bases in between. This CDR3 contains 15 residues. The CDR3 DNA follows: TGCGCCAGCAGCTCGGAGACCAATGGTAGGGAGACCCAGTACTTC. Translating gives CASSSETNGRETQYF.

DNA for the CDR3: TGCGCCAGCAGCCGGGACTCCAAGCGGGCAGATACGCAGTATTTT. This translates into CASSRDSKRADTQYF. The chain combines TRBV5-1 with TRBJ2-3; possibly TRBD2 for D (6 bases). Per germline, CDR1 SGHRS and CDR2 YFSETQ. The V gene lost 4 bases and the J gene lost 4 bases, with 16 bases spanning the gap. This CDR3 is 15 amino acids long.

V usage is TRBV6-1 and J usage is TRBJ1-2, with D perhaps TRBD1 (6 bases). The CDR3 is 14 amino acids. Germline lookup yields CDR1 MNHNS and CDR2 SASEGT. V lost 2 bases to trimming and J lost 3 bases, with 10 bases between them. The CDR3 protein is CASSETGFDYGYTF. The CDR3, as DNA: TGTGCCAGCAGTGAAACAGGGTTCGACTATGGCTACACCTTC.

This clone was seen just once. This chain uses TRBV6-5 with TRBJ1-3; no definite D call. The germline V gene encodes CDR1 MNHEY and CDR2 SVGAGI. The V end lost 6 bases, the J end lost 2 bases, and 11 bases lay between the germline ends. This CDR3 contains 14 residues. CDR3 protein: CASRTHWTGNTIYF. The CDR3 DNA sequence: TGTGCCAGCAGGACACATTGGACTGGAAACACCATATATTTT.

This chain joins TRBV5-8 and TRBJ1-2; D possibly corresponds to TRBD1 (6 bases). V was shortened by 4 bases and J by 4 bases, with 20 bases between the two germline ends. CDR1 and CDR2 (germline): SGHTS, YDEGEE. The CDR3 consists of 16 residues. The CDR3 region has the DNA TGTGCCAGCAGCCCCGGTAAGGGACACCTTACCTATGGCTACACCTTC. This gives the protein CASSPGKGHLTYGYTF. Looking up the rest from reference TRBV5-8 and TRBJ1-2 gives the full variable domain: EAGVTQSPTHLIKTRGQQATLRCSPISGHTSVYWYQQALGLGLQFLLWYDEGEERNRGNFPPRFSGRQFPNYSSELNVNALELEDSALYLCASSPGKGHLTYGYTFGSGTRLTVV.

The V call is TRBV30, the J call TRBJ1-2; 10 nucleotides agree with TRBD1. With V trimmed by 7 bases and J by 4 bases, 9 bases remained unmatched. The CDR3 is 14 residues long. The germline gives CDR1 GTSNPN, CDR2 SVGIG (reference sequence). CDR3: CAFRQGAPAYGYTF. Here the CDR3 DNA reads TGTGCCTTCAGACAGGGGGCCCCTGCCTATGGCTACACCTTC.

The rearrangement links TRBV3-1 (or the pseudogene TRBV3-2) to TRBJ2-7; D remains unclear. Trimming left V 2 bases short and J 3 bases short, with 5 bases between. The CDR3 consists of 12 residues. Germline V gene sequence: CDR1 LGHDT, CDR2 YNNKEL (reference sequence). The CDR3, as DNA: TGTGCCAGCAGCCAAAATCTCTACGAGCAGTACTTC. Translation gives CASSQNLYEQYF.

This clone is a singleton in its sample. The chain couples TRBV6-5 to TRBJ1-3; 8 nucleotides align to TRBD1. After removal of 2 bases from V and 2 bases from J, the junction contained 5 bases not matched to a gene. Germline V gene lookup returns CDR1 MNHEY and CDR2 SVGAGI. This CDR3 spans 16 amino acids. The CDR3 sequence is CASSYTRGQTGNTIYF. The CDR3 nucleotides read TGTGCCAGCAGTTACACCAGGGGGCAGACTGGAAACACCATATATTTT.

The rearrangement links TRBV3-1 (or the pseudogene TRBV3-2) to TRBJ2-7; 9 nucleotides match TRBD2. CDR3 length: 16 amino acids. Per germline, CDR1 LGHDT and CDR2 YNNKEL (reference sequence). Unmatched junction bases numbered 9, after V lost 3 bases and J lost 3 bases. The CDR3 sequence: CASSQSSSGTRYEQYF. The CDR3 coding sequence is TGTGCCAGCAGCCAGAGCTCTAGCGGGACCCGCTACGAGCAGTACTTC.

This sequence joins TRBV5-6 and TRBJ1-2; 7 bases match TRBD1. V trimming: 4 bases; J trimming: 7 bases; junction bases outside the gene matches: 4. The CDR3 sequence is 12 residues long. In germline, CDR1 is SGHDT, CDR2 YYEEEE. In DNA form, the CDR3 reads TGTGCCAGCAGCCCAGGACAGGCTGGCTACACCTTC. Its translation: CASSPGQAGYTF.

The chain carries TRBV18 and TRBJ2-3; a possible D gene is TRBD1 (6 bases). Trimming took off 3 bases at V and 5 bases at J, with 12 bases between the two ends. The CDR3 extends over 14 amino acids. Germline-derived CDR1 and CDR2 are KGHSH and LQKENI. The CDR3 loop reads CASSPLRGKDTQYF. Written as DNA, the CDR3 is TGTGCCAGCTCACCTTTGAGGGGGAAAGATACGCAGTATTTT.

The chain carries TRBV3-1 (or the pseudogene TRBV3-2) and TRBJ2-7, with TRBD2 identical over 9 bases. The germline V gene encodes CDR1 LGHDT and CDR2 YNNKEL (reference sequence). J was trimmed by 1 base and V by 3 bases; bases with no gene match: 7. CDR3 length: 16 residues. DNA of the CDR3: TGTGCCAGCAGCCACCGCCGACTAGCGGTATCCTACGAGCAGTACTTC. This encodes CASSHRRLAVSYEQYF.

The V call is TRBV4-1, the J call TRBJ2-3; 14 bases align to TRBD2. Germline V gene sequence: CDR1 MGHRA, CDR2 YSYEKL. This CDR3 has 17 residues. The ends lost 4 bases at V and 1 base at J; junction bases unmatched: 4. The CDR3: CASSRAGLAGGTDTQYF. CDR3 bases: TGCGCCAGCAGCCGAGCGGGACTAGCGGGGGGCACAGATACGCAGTATTTT.

V and J are TRBV10-2 and TRBJ1-2; TRBD1 agrees at 8 bases. The CDR3 runs to 15 residues. CDR1 and CDR2 (germline): WSHSY, SAAADI. V dropped 0 bases and J dropped 7; count of bases not matched to a gene: 7. CDR3 bases: TGCGCCAGCAGTGAGTCACCGGACAGGGTGGCTGGCTACACCTTC. As protein: CASSESPDRVAGYTF.